The 32 T cell receptor beta chains given below trace back to one sample, sequenced in a study of blood T cell repertoires in COVID-19. TCRdb's copy holds only in-frame clones and misses some; the assay was immunoSEQ multiplex PCR. This table holds around 190,000 clones, roughly four fifths found once. Sequencing was done on a sample of peripheral blood. The receptors derive from a human donor in a cohort sampled during active COVID-19.

The rearrangement joins TRBV4-3 to TRBJ1-6; D is undetermined. CDR1 is LGHNA, CDR2 YSLEER, per germline. There are 13 residues in the CDR3. V gave up 0 bases and J gave up 8 bases, with 5 bases separating them. CDR3 residues: CASSQDRYSPLHF. CDR3 coding DNA: TGCGCCAGCAGCCAAGATCGGTATTCACCCCTCCACTTT.

This clone has a handful of counts. The V and J genes are TRBV10-3 and TRBJ1-5; possibly TRBD1 for D (5 bases). V dropped 7 bases and J dropped 3 bases, with 10 bases sitting between them. The CDR3 runs to 13 residues. CDR1 and CDR2 (germline): ENHRY, SYGVKD. The CDR3 coding sequence is TGTGCCATCACCGACAGTGTCAATCAGCCCCAGCATTTT. It translates to CAITDSVNQPQHF.

This clone has just one count. This chain links TRBV6-2 or TRBV6-3 with TRBJ1-2, with 10 positions matching TRBD1. The V and J ends lost 2 bases and 2 bases, in that order; junction bases with no gene match: 2. CDR1 is MNHEY, CDR2 SVGEGT, per germline. The CDR3 totals 15 residues. The CDR3 protein is CASSYRDRGNYGYTF. CDR3 DNA: TGTGCCAGCAGTTACCGGGACAGGGGCAACTATGGCTACACCTTC.

In DNA form, the CDR3 reads TGTGCCAGCAGTCCTGGGACAGGTATTAATGAAAAACTGTTTTTT. This codes for CASSPGTGINEKLFF. The chain has TRBV28 and TRBJ1-4, with 8 bases identical to TRBD1. V lost 5 bases and J lost 4; bases outside the gene matches: 6. CDR3 length: 15 amino acids. Germline V lookup: CDR1 MDHEN, CDR2 SYDVKM.

The J gene is TRBJ1-4, the V gene TRBV4-3; 8 positions match TRBD1. The germline V gene has CDR1 LGHNA and CDR2 YSLEER. V dropped 4 bases and J dropped 7; count of bases not matched to a gene: 5. This CDR3 is built from 14 residues. The CDR3 reads CASSLGQGSEKLFF. CDR3 nucleotides: TGCGCCAGCAGCCTTGGACAGGGTAGTGAAAAACTGTTTTTT.

This chain connects TRBV28 to TRBJ2-5; 9 bases align to TRBD1. The DNA end is more similar to TRBJ2-7, so the J call may be wrong. The germline gives CDR1 MDHEN, CDR2 SYDVKM. This CDR3 has 16 amino acids. The CDR3 bases are TGTGCCAGCAGTGAGACCGGGACAGGGATAAGGTACGAGCAGTACTTC. This sequence encodes CASSETGTGIRYEQYF.

V usage is TRBV27 and J usage is TRBJ1-6; the D is unclear. Germline CDR1 and CDR2: MNHEY and SMNVEV (reference sequence). V shed 3 bases and J shed 10 bases, with 13 bases lying between them. The CDR3 extends over 14 amino acids. The CDR3 here is CASSFGGGGSPLHF. The CDR3 coding sequence is TGTGCCAGCAGTTTCGGTGGAGGAGGGTCACCCCTCCACTTT.

V and J are TRBV5-8 and TRBJ2-1; a weak D match, TRBD2 (6 bases). Looked up from germline, CDR1 is SGHTS and CDR2 is YDEGEE. This CDR3 comprises 16 residues. The V end lost 4 bases, the J end lost 4 bases, and 18 bases lay between the germline ends. CDR3 protein: CASSPEGGAAYNEQFF. As DNA, the CDR3 is TGTGCCAGCAGCCCCGAAGGAGGGGCCGCTTACAATGAGCAGTTCTTC.

The chain links TRBV7-2 to TRBJ1-5; possibly TRBD1 for D (5 bases). CDR1 and CDR2 (germline): SGHTA, FQGNSA. V lost 1 base, J lost 8 bases, and 18 bases lay in between. The CDR3 sequence is 16 residues long. The CDR3 DNA sequence: TGTGCCAGCAGCTTAGTAGGGGTAACGGGGGTGGAGCCCCAGCATTTT. This translates into CASSLVGVTGVEPQHF.

J is TRBJ2-5 and V is TRBV7-3, with 9 bases matching TRBD2. The germline V gene has CDR1 SGHTA and CDR2 FQGTGA. The V segment lost 2 bases and the J segment 1 base; nucleotides outside the gene matches: 5. The CDR3 runs to 16 residues. The CDR3 protein is CASSLGQRGAQETQYF. The CDR3 coding sequence is TGTGCCAGCAGCTTAGGACAGCGGGGGGCCCAAGAGACCCAGTACTTC.

V is TRBV5-1 and J is TRBJ2-1; TRBD1 is a possible D gene (6 bases). Germline V CDR1 and CDR2: SGHRS, YFSETQ. Trimming cost V 3 bases and J 7 bases, with 14 bases left between them. The CDR3 contains 14 residues. CDR3 nucleotides: TGCGCCAGCAGCTGGCGACAGGCGCGAAATGAGCAGTTCTTC. Amino acids: CASSWRQARNEQFF.

This clone was seen just once. The V gene is TRBV6-6, the J gene TRBJ1-5; no clear D. Germline V gene lookup returns CDR1 MNHNY and CDR2 SVGAGI (reference sequence). The CDR3 is 15 residues long. V lost 3 bases to trimming and J lost 0 bases, with 9 bases between them. CDR3 bases: TGTGCCAGCAGTTATGAGACACCTAGCAATCAGCCCCAGCATTTT. It codes for CASSYETPSNQPQHF.

The chain employs TRBV4-1 and TRBJ2-7; 10 bases are shared with TRBD2. Germline CDR1 reads MGHRA; CDR2 reads YSYEKL. This CDR3 is built from 15 residues. Germline trimming cut 0 bases from V and 6 bases from J; bases unmatched to any gene: 5. As DNA, the CDR3 is TGCGCCAGCAGCCAAGATACAAGCGGGGGGGGCGAGCAGTACTTC. As protein: CASSQDTSGGGEQYF.

The rearrangement joins TRBV11-3 to TRBJ1-1; no clear D. There are 14 residues in the CDR3. With 2 bases removed from V and 0 bases from J, the gap between germline ends came to 7 bases. Germline assignment: CDR1 SGHNT and CDR2 YENEEA. DNA of the CDR3: TGTGCCAGCAGCTTAAATAGAGTGAACACTGAAGCTTTCTTT. Translation gives CASSLNRVNTEAFF.

The rearrangement joins TRBV10-3 to TRBJ2-7; 14 bases are shared with TRBD2. This CDR3 is built from 16 residues. The V gene end was trimmed by 4 bases and the J gene end by 2 bases; junction bases not matched to a gene: 4. Looked up from germline, CDR1 is ENHRY and CDR2 is SYGVKD. The CDR3: CAISGTSGRQAYEQYF. The CDR3 DNA sequence: TGTGCCATCAGTGGGACTAGCGGGAGGCAAGCCTACGAGCAGTACTTC.

The chain couples TRBV11-3 to TRBJ2-7; the match to TRBD1 covers 9 bases. Germline loops: CDR1 SGHNT, CDR2 YENEEA. The ends lost 5 bases at V and 7 bases at J; junction bases unmatched: 9. The CDR3 contains 14 residues. CDR3 protein: CASSPRDRVGEQYF. The CDR3 DNA is TGTGCCAGCAGCCCCCGGGACAGGGTGGGTGAGCAGTACTTC.

The V and J genes are TRBV4-1 and TRBJ1-1, with D tentatively TRBD1 (5 bases). The CDR3 runs 15 residues. The V end lost 0 bases, the J end lost 5 bases, and 13 bases lay between the germline ends. In germline, CDR1 is MGHRA, CDR2 YSYEKL. The CDR3, as DNA: TGCGCCAGCAGCCAAGAAGGCAGGGATCTAACTGAAGCTTTCTTT. Its translation: CASSQEGRDLTEAFF.

This chain links TRBV19 with TRBJ1-2; TRBD1 aligns across 7 bases. The CDR3 is 14 residues long. With V trimmed by 8 bases and J by 4 bases, 10 bases remained unmatched. Germline V gene lookup returns CDR1 LNHDA and CDR2 SQIVND (reference sequence). As DNA, the CDR3 is TGTGCCAGTCACCACGCCGACAGGGCCTATGGCTACACCTTC. Residues: CASHHADRAYGYTF.

This clone was seen just once. This chain links TRBV5-1 with TRBJ1-1, with TRBD1 matching over 7 bases. CDR1 and CDR2 from the germline V gene are SGHRS and YFSETQ. J lost 4 bases, V lost 2 bases, and 11 bases had no gene match. The CDR3 spans 16 residues. CDR3 region: CASSFWVQGDATEAFF. The CDR3 coding sequence is TGCGCCAGCAGCTTTTGGGTCCAGGGGGATGCCACTGAAGCTTTCTTT.

The J gene is TRBJ2-1, the V gene TRBV4-1; maybe TRBD2 (6 bases). The CDR3 extends over 14 amino acids. V was trimmed by 8 bases and J by 2 bases, leaving 13 bases between them. The V gene's germline CDR1 is MGHRA and CDR2 YSYEKL. The CDR3 sequence: CASEGTFAYNEQFF. CDR3 nucleotide sequence: TGCGCCAGCGAAGGGACTTTTGCCTACAATGAGCAGTTCTTC.

This clone has only one observation. Other DNA sequences in the sample encode the same CDR3. The chain's CDR3 is CASSEGGSYGYTF. The CDR3 region has the DNA TGCGCCAGCAGTGAGGGCGGCTCCTATGGCTACACCTTC. This chain connects TRBV10-1 to TRBJ1-2; D not certain. The CDR3 sequence is 13 residues long. Germline V gene data show CDR1 as WNHNN and CDR2 as SYGVQD (reference sequence). With 2 bases removed from V and 4 bases from J, the gap between germline ends came to 8 bases.

The chain has TRBV5-4 and TRBJ1-3; D call uncertain. The CDR3 length is 15 residues. V was clipped by 0 bases and J by 0 bases, with 7 bases between them. Germline lookup yields CDR1 SGHNT and CDR2 YYREEE (reference sequence). The CDR3 loop is CASSLDLASGNTIYF. DNA for the CDR3: TGTGCCAGCAGCTTGGATCTGGCCTCTGGAAACACCATATATTTT.

The chain recombines TRBV10-3 with TRBJ2-1; 8 positions match TRBD2. V shed 4 bases and J 7 bases; nucleotides not matched to a gene: 6. In germline, CDR1 is ENHRY, CDR2 SYGVKD. CDR3 length: 14 residues. The CDR3 loop is CAISASGSSNEQFF. For the CDR3, the DNA is TGTGCCATCAGTGCCAGCGGGAGCAGTAATGAGCAGTTCTTC.

Details on this clone: This specimen includes other DNA sequences encoding the same CDR3. The rearrangement joins TRBV12-3 or TRBV12-4 to TRBJ1-1; no reliable D call. The CDR3 consists of 13 residues. Deletions cut 2 bases from V and 1 base from J, with 5 bases between. DNA of the CDR3: TGTGCCAGCAGTTTATCAGGGAACACTGAAGCTTTCTTT. Its protein product is CASSLSGNTEAFF.

The rearrangement links TRBV7-6 to TRBJ1-1; D not certain. Germline V CDR1 and CDR2: SGHVS, FNYEAQ. The CDR3 sequence is 14 residues long. V was pared by 0 bases and J by 1 base, with 6 bases between. CDR3 protein: CASSLAPGNTEAFF. The CDR3 DNA reads TGTGCCAGCAGCTTAGCCCCAGGGAACACTGAAGCTTTCTTT.

The chain uses TRBV11-2 and TRBJ2-7; a weak D match, TRBD1 (6 bases). Germline V CDR1 and CDR2: SGHAT, FQNNGV. The CDR3 is 15 amino acids. With 6 bases removed from V and 3 bases from J, the gap between germline ends came to 18 bases. The CDR3, as DNA: TGTGCCAGCAGTCCTGGACAGCCGGGACGCTACGAGCAGTACTTC. It yields the protein CASSPGQPGRYEQYF.

This rearrangement joins TRBV27 to TRBJ2-7; possible D gene TRBD1, 6 bases. This CDR3 spans 16 amino acids. Germline CDR1 and CDR2: MNHEY and SMNVEV (reference sequence). Trimming removed 0 bases at V and 3 bases at J, with 15 bases between. DNA for the CDR3: TGTGCCAGCAGTTTATCGAGCAGGGGCTGGGGCTACGAGCAGTACTTC. Translation: CASSLSSRGWGYEQYF.

The V and J genes are TRBV5-3 and TRBJ2-6; a possible D gene is TRBD2 (6 bases). TRBV5-3 is an open reading frame, and its role is uncertain. CDR3 size: 18 residues. V was cut by 7 bases and J by 2 bases, with 22 bases left in between. CDR3 region: CARSGGKRTPAGANVLTF. CDR3 in DNA: TGTGCCAGATCCGGGGGAAAGAGAACGCCGGCTGGGGCCAACGTCCTGACTTTC.

The J gene is TRBJ2-2, the V gene TRBV4-3, with 7 bases fitting TRBD1. This CDR3 region has 16 residues. The germline CDR1 and CDR2 sequences are LGHNA and YSLEER. J lost 7 bases, V lost 0 bases, and 8 bases had no gene match. The CDR3 here is CASSQENRGFGGELFF. The CDR3 DNA reads TGCGCCAGCAGCCAAGAAAACAGGGGATTTGGCGGGGAGCTGTTTTTT.

This chain uses TRBV7-2 with TRBJ2-5; TRBD2 aligns across 7 bases. CDR3 length: 16 amino acids. With V trimmed by 6 bases and J by 5 bases, 15 bases remained unmatched. CDR1 is SGHTA and CDR2 is FQGNSA in the germline V gene. The CDR3: CASSPIGRGSGETQYF. As DNA, the CDR3 is TGTGCCAGCAGTCCAATAGGTCGCGGGAGTGGGGAGACCCAGTACTTC. Using reference TRBV7-2 and TRBJ2-5 for the parts outside the CDR3, the full variable domain is GAGVSQSPSNKVTEKGKDVELRCDPISGHTALYWYRQSLGQGLEFLIYFQGNSAPDKSGLPSDRFSAERTGGSVSTLTIQRTQQEDSAVYLCASSPIGRGSGETQYFGPGTRLLVL.

This clone was seen only a few times. This chain joins TRBV11-2 and TRBJ1-3, with 7 positions matching TRBD1. Germline assignment: CDR1 SGHAT and CDR2 FQNNGV. V dropped 4 bases and J dropped 0; count of bases not matched to a gene: 3. The CDR3 loop spans 15 amino acids. The CDR3 protein is CASSSTGRSGNTIYF. Here the CDR3 DNA reads TGTGCCAGCAGCTCGACAGGGCGCTCTGGAAACACCATATATTTT.

J is TRBJ2-7 and V is TRBV7-2, with 15 positions matching TRBD2. Germline assignment: CDR1 SGHTA and CDR2 FQGNSA. The trim removed 6 bases at V and 5 bases at J, leaving 8 bases unmatched. The CDR3 spans 16 residues. The CDR3 is CASRPGLAGGGHEQYF. As DNA, the CDR3 is TGTGCCAGCAGACCGGGACTAGCGGGAGGAGGCCACGAGCAGTACTTC.